A single sample is the source of the 5 T cell receptor beta chains below, sequenced in a study of radiotherapy plus CTLA-4 blockade in lung cancer. This table comes from immunoSEQ multiplex PCR, and its TCRdb copy is limited to in-frame clones, with some not included. This sample has more than 95,000 clones; about four fifths occur once, and the top ten carry 4.5% to 5.5%. Sequenced here: peripheral blood, sampled from a patient treated with radiotherapy plus ipilimumab. The source is a human donor with non-small cell lung cancer who had a partial response to radiotherapy plus ipilimumab.

This sequence joins TRBV5-1 and TRBJ2-2, with 8 bases identical to TRBD1. The trim removed 3 bases at V and 7 bases at J, leaving 5 bases unmatched. The CDR3 contains 14 residues. Germline V gives CDR1 SGHRS, CDR2 YFSETQ. In DNA form, the CDR3 reads TGCGCCAGCAGCTCCTCAGGGGGCTACGGGGAGCTGTTTTTT. It codes for CASSSSGGYGELFF.

This chain links TRBV5-5 with TRBJ2-7; 11 bases map to TRBD2. Germline V CDR1 and CDR2: SGHKS, YYEKEE (reference sequence). This CDR3 is 15 amino acids long. V shed 0 bases and J 6 bases; nucleotides not matched to a gene: 5. CDR3 in amino acids: CASSLGLAGGSEQYF. The CDR3 DNA follows: TGTGCCAGCAGCTTGGGCCTAGCGGGAGGCAGCGAGCAGTACTTC.

The chain recombines TRBV7-9 with TRBJ2-1; 15 nucleotides agree with TRBD2. Germline CDR1 reads SEHNR; CDR2 reads FQNEAQ (reference sequence). The CDR3 loop spans 18 amino acids. V trimming: 5 bases; J trimming: 1 base; junction bases outside the gene matches: 6. The CDR3 nucleotides read TGTGCCAGCAGCATCGGACTAGCGGGAGGGCCATCCTACAATGAGCAGTTCTTC. It is translated as CASSIGLAGGPSYNEQFF.

V is TRBV14 and J is TRBJ2-3; TRBD2 agrees at 7 bases. The CDR3 has 15 amino acids. J lost 2 bases, V lost 4 bases, and 6 bases had no gene match. Germline CDR1 SGHDN, CDR2 FVKESK. The CDR3 coding sequence is TGTGCCAGCAGCCCCGCGGGAGACCCCACAGATACGCAGTATTTT. Translated, it gives CASSPAGDPTDTQYF.

The sample holds a few counts of this clone. V and J are TRBV6-5 and TRBJ2-1; 7 positions agree with TRBD1. V was pared by 3 bases and J by 8 bases, with 4 bases of the junction left unmatched. CDR1 is MNHEY, CDR2 SVGAGI, per germline. The CDR3 runs to 13 residues. CDR3 loop: CASSYNTGDEQFF. The CDR3 nucleotides read TGTGCCAGCAGTTATAACACAGGGGATGAGCAGTTCTTC.